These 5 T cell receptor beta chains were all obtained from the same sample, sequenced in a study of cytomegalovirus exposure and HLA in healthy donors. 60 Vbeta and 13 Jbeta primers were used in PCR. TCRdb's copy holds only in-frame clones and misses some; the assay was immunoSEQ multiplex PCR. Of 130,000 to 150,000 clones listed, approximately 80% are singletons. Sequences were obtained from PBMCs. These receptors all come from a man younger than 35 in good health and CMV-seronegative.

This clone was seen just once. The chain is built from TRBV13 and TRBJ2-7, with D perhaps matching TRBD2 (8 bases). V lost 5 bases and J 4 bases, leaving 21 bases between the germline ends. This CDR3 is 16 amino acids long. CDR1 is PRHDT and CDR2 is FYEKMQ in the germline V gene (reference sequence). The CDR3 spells CASSQTGGGLGYEQYF. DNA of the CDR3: TGTGCCAGCAGCCAAACGGGAGGGGGCCTTGGGTACGAGCAGTACTTC.

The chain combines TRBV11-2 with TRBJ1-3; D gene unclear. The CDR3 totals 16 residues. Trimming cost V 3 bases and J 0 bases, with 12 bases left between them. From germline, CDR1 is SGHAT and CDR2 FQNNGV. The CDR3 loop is CASSLEQPSSGNTIYF. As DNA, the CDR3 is TGTGCCAGCAGCTTGGAGCAGCCATCCTCTGGAAACACCATATATTTT.

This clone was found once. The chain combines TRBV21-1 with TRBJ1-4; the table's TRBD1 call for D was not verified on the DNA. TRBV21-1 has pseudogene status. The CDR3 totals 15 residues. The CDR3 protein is CASSKADREWEKLFF. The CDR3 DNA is TGTGCCAGCAGCAAAGCGGACAGGGAATGGGAAAAACTGTTTTTT.

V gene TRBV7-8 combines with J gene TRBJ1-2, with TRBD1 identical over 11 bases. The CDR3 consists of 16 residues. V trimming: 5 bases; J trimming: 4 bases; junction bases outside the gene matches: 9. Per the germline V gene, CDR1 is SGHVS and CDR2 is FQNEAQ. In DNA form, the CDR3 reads TGTGCCAGCAGCCTCGACACGGGACAGGGGGGCTATGGCTACACCTTC. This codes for CASSLDTGQGGYGYTF.

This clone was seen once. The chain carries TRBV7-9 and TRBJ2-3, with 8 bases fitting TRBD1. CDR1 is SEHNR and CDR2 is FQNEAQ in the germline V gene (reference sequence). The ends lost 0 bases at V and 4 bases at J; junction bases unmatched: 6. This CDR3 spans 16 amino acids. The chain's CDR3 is CASSLARTGNSDTQYF. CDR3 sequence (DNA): TGTGCCAGCAGCTTAGCACGGACAGGGAACTCAGATACGCAGTATTTT.